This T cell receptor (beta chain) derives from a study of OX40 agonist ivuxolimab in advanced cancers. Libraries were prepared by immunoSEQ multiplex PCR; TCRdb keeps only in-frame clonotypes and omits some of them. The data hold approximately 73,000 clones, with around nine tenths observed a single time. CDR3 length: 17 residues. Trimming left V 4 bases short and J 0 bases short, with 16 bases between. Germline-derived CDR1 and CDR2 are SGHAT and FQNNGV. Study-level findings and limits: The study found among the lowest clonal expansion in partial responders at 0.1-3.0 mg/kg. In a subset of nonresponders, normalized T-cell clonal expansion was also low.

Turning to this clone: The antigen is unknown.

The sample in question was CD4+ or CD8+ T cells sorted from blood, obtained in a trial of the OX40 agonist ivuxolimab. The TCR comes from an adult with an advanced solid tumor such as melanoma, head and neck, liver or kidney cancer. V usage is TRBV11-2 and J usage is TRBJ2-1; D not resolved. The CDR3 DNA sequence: TGTGCCAGCAGCTCGCCCCCGCTCCGTAGCTCCTACAATGAGCAGTTCTTC. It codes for CASSSPPLRSSYNEQFF.